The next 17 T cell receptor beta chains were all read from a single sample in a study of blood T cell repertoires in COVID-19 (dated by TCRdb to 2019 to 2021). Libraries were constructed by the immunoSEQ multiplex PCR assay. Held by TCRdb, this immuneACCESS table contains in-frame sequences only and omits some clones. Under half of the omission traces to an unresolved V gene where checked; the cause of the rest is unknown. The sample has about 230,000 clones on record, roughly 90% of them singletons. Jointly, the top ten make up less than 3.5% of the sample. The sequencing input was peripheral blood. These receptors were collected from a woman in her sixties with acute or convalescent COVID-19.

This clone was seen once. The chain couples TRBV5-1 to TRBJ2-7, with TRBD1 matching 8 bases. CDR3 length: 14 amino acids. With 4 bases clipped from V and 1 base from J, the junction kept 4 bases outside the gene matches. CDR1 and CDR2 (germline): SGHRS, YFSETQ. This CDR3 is CASSLRDRSYEQYF. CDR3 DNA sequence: TGCGCCAGCAGCCTCCGGGACAGGTCCTACGAGCAGTACTTC.

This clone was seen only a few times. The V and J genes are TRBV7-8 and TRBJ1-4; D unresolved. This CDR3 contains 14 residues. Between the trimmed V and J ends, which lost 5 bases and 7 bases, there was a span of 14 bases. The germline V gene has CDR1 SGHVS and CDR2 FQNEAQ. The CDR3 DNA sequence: TGTGCCAGCAGCCGGACTAGACGTGGTGAAAAACTGTTTTTT. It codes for CASSRTRRGEKLFF.

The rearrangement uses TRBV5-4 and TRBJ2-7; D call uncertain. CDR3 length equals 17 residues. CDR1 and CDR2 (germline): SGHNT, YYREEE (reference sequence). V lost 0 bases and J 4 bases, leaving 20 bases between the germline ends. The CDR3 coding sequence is TGTGCCAGCAGCTTGGCCTACTCTTCACTTTCTTTATACGAGCAGTACTTC. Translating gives CASSLAYSSLSLYEQYF.

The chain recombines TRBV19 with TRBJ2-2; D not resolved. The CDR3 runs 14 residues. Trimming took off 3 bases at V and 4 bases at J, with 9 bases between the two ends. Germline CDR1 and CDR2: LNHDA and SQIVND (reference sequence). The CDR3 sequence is CASSIWALTGELFF. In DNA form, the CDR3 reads TGTGCCAGTAGTATTTGGGCGCTCACCGGGGAGCTGTTTTTT.

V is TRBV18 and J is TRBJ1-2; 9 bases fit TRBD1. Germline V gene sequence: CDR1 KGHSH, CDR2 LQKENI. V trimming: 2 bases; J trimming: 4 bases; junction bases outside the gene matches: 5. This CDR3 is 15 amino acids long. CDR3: CASSPDRGSVYGYTF. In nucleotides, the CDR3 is TGTGCCAGCTCACCAGACAGGGGGTCGGTCTATGGCTACACCTTC.

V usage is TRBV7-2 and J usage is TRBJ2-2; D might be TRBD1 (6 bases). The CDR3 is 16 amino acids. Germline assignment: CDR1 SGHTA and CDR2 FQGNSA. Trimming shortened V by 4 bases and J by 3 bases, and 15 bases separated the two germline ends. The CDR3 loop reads CASSSQPQGYTGELFF. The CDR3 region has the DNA TGTGCCAGCAGCTCGCAGCCACAGGGTTACACCGGGGAGCTGTTTTTT.

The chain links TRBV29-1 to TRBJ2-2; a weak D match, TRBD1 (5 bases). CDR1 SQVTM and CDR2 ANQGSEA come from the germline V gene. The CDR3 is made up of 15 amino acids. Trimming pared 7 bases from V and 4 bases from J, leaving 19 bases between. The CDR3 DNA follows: TGCAGCGGCCTGGGGCGCGGTACATCCACCGGGGAGCTGTTTTTT. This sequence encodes CSGLGRGTSTGELFF.

DNA for the CDR3: TGTGCCAGCAGCCAAGGCGGGACTAGTTCCTACAATGAGCAGTTCTTC. Translation gives CASSQGGTSSYNEQFF. The chain joins TRBV7-9 to TRBJ2-1; 8 nucleotides align to TRBD2. CDR3 size: 16 residues. CDR1 and CDR2 from the germline V gene are SEHNR and FQNEAQ (reference sequence). With 5 bases clipped from V and 1 base from J, the junction kept 7 bases outside the gene matches.

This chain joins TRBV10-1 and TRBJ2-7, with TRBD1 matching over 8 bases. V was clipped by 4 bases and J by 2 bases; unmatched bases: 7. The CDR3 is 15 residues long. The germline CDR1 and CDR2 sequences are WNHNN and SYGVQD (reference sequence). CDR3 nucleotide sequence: TGCGCCAGCAGTGGGTCCGGGACAGGTGCCTACGAGCAGTACTTC. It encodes CASSGSGTGAYEQYF.

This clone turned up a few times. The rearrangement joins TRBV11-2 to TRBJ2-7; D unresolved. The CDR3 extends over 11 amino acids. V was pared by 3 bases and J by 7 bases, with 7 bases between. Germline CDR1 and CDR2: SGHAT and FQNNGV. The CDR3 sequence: CASSFGWEQYF. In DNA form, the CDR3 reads TGTGCCAGCAGCTTCGGGTGGGAGCAGTACTTC.

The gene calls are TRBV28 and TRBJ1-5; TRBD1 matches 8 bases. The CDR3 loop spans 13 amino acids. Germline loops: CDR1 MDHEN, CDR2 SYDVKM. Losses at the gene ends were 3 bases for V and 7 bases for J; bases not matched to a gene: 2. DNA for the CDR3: TGTGCCAGCAGTTTTTACAGGGGGCAGCCCCAGCATTTT. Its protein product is CASSFYRGQPQHF.

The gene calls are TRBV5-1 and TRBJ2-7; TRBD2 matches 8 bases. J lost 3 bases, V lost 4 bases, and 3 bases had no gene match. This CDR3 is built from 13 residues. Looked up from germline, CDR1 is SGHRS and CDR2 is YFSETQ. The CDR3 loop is CASSPGLDYEQYF. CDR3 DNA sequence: TGCGCCAGCAGCCCGGGACTAGACTACGAGCAGTACTTC.

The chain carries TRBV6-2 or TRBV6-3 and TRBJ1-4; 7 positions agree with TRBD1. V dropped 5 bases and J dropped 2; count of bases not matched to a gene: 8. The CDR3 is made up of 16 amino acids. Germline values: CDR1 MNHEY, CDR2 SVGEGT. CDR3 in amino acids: CASSRQGLSTNEKLFF. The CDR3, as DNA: TGTGCCAGCAGTCGACAGGGTCTGTCGACTAATGAAAAACTGTTTTTT.

The CDR3 sequence: CASSFSPGTSSNEKLFF. For the CDR3, the DNA is TGTGCCAGCAGTTTCTCCCCCGGGACATCGTCCAATGAAAAACTGTTTTTT. The genes are TRBV28 and TRBJ1-4; D perhaps matches TRBD1 (6 bases). From germline, CDR1 is MDHEN and CDR2 SYDVKM. Trimming left V 3 bases short and J 5 bases short, with 19 bases between. CDR3 size: 17 residues.

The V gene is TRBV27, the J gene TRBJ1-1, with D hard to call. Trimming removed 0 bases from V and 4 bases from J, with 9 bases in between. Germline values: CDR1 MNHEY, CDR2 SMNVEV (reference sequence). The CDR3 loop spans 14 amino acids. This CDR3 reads CASSLSVRGTEAFF. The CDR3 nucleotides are TGTGCCAGCAGTTTATCTGTCCGGGGCACTGAAGCTTTCTTT.

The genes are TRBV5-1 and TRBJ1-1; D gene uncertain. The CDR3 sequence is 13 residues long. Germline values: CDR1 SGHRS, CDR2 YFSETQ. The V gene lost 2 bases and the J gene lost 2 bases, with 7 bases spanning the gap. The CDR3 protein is CASSFTANTEAFF. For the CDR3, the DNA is TGCGCCAGCAGCTTCACAGCAAACACTGAAGCTTTCTTT.

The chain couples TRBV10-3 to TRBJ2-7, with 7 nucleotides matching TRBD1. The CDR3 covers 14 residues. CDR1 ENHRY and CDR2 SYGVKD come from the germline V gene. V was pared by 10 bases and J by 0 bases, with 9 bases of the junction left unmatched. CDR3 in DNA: TGTGCCACCCTCCGGACAGGCAACTCCTACGAGCAGTACTTC. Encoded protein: CATLRTGNSYEQYF.